The 31 T cell receptor beta chains below all came from one sample that was sequenced in a study of regulatory T cells in long-lasting Graves disease. Time point in this sample: persistent/refractory GD, antithyroid drugs over 5 years with positive TRAb. The authors made the TCR library using RNA they extracted from PBMCs. To make TCR beta libraries, researchers used iRepertoire HTBI primers and Arm-PCR of CDR3 regions. TCRdb used MiXCR to reprocess the multiplex PCR reads, holding one entry per CDR3 protein. This sample has about 470,000 distinct CDR3 sequences; roughly 20% occur once, and the top ten carry about 7.8%. This material consisted of peripheral blood mononuclear cells (PBMCs), taken when the disease was refractory, from a patient treated with antithyroid drugs. The receptors were sampled from a female donor with Graves disease.

Worth noting for this clonotype: A clone one base away is much larger, so this may be a read error. This chain uses TRBV6-1 with TRBJ1-1; D not resolved. This CDR3 has 14 amino acids. The V gene's germline CDR1 is MNHNS and CDR2 SASEGT. The CDR3 region has the DNA TGTGCCCGCAGTGACTGGGTTACGAACACTGAAGCTTTCTTT. Encoded protein: CARSDWVTNTEAFF.

This clonotype was recorded many times. The V and J genes are TRBV7-2 and TRBJ1-4; no definite D call. V lost 4 bases and J 6 bases, leaving 18 bases between the germline ends. Germline CDR1 SGHTA, CDR2 FQGNSA. The CDR3 contains 16 residues. The CDR3 here is CASSSNRRGWDEKLFF. CDR3 nucleotide sequence: TGTGCCAGCAGCTCTAACCGACGTGGGTGGGATGAAAAACTGTTTTTT.

This clonotype was picked up many times. This chain's CDR3 is CASKMPGGARGYTF. The CDR3 DNA reads as TGTGCCAGCAAGATGCCCGGGGGGGCGAGGGGCTACACCTTC. The chain carries TRBV28 and TRBJ1-2; possibly TRBD1 for D (6 bases). The CDR3 is made up of 14 amino acids. Trimming took off 7 bases at V and 8 bases at J, with 20 bases between the two ends. Looked up from germline, CDR1 is MDHEN and CDR2 is SYDVKM.

This clonotype turned up a few times. The genes are TRBV28 and TRBJ2-1, with 7 bases aligning to TRBD1. Looked up from germline, CDR1 is MDHEN and CDR2 is SYDVKM. There are 15 residues in the CDR3. J gave up 14 bases and V 2 bases, and 15 bases lay outside the gene matches. The CDR3 spells CASSLGTGARFGEFF. The CDR3 nucleotides are TGTGCCAGCAGTTTAGGCACAGGGGCCCGCTTTGGGGAGTTCTTC.

This clonotype was counted many times. The V gene is TRBV27, the J gene TRBJ2-7; D is perhaps TRBD1 or TRBD2 (5 bases each). The CDR3 is made up of 15 amino acids. The ends were cut back, 3 bases at V and 7 bases at J, with 19 bases in the middle. Germline values: CDR1 MNHEY, CDR2 SMNVEV (reference sequence). CDR3 in DNA: TGTGCCAGCAGTTTTATAGGGACCGGCCTTATGGAGCAGTACTTC. Protein: CASSFIGTGLMEQYF.

This clonotype was detected a few times. The chain recombines TRBV27 with TRBJ2-7; D uncertain. Trimming removed 2 bases from V and 4 bases from J, with 12 bases in between. Germline CDR1 MNHEY, CDR2 SMNVEV (reference sequence). This CDR3 region has 14 residues. The CDR3 bases are TGTGCCAGCAGTTTAATATTCGGTTCTTACGAGCAGTACTTC. Residues: CASSLIFGSYEQYF.

The chain combines TRBV18 with TRBJ2-4; tentatively, D is TRBD1 (6 bases). The CDR3 extends over 13 amino acids. V lost 3 bases and J 8 bases, leaving 11 bases between the germline ends. Germline assignment: CDR1 KGHSH and CDR2 LQKENI. The DNA of the CDR3 is TGTGCCAGCTCACCCGGACAGTGGGACATTCAGTACTTC. Translation gives CASSPGQWDIQYF.

This clonotype was recorded a few times. V usage is TRBV10-2 and J usage is TRBJ2-7; no reliable D call. The CDR3 is 14 residues long. V was trimmed by 1 base and J by 6 bases, leaving 13 bases between them. Germline V lookup: CDR1 WSHSY, CDR2 SAAADI. DNA for the CDR3: TGCGCCAGCAGTGAGTTGATCCCTACTGGCGAGCAGTACTTC. Amino acids: CASSELIPTGEQYF.

In this sample, this clonotype turned up many times. This chain uses TRBV27 with TRBJ1-5; TRBD1 matches at 8 bases. CDR3 length: 15 amino acids. V dropped 6 bases and J dropped 2; count of bases not matched to a gene: 6. Germline lookup yields CDR1 MNHEY and CDR2 SMNVEV (reference sequence). CDR3 residues: CASSLRTGRNQPQHF. The CDR3 DNA reads as TGTGCCAGCAGCTTGCGGACAGGGCGCAATCAGCCCCAGCATTTT.

This clonotype occurred once. The conserved phenylalanine or tryptophan normally closing the CDR3 is absent here, so this likely arose from a read error. CDR3 residues: CASSDPGQGSTEAFL. In DNA form, the CDR3 reads TGCGCCAGCAGTGACCCGGGACAGGGGAGCACTGAAGCTTTCCTT. The chain employs TRBV10-1 and TRBJ1-1, with 10 bases identical to TRBD1. The germline V gene has CDR1 WNHNN and CDR2 SYGVQD (reference sequence). J was trimmed by 4 bases and V by 3 bases; bases with no gene match: 5. The CDR3 contains 15 residues.

The count of this clonotype is one. The junction shows a germline mismatch at one end, possibly a read error. The genes are TRBV7-9 and TRBJ1-5, with D possibly being TRBD1 (5 bases). From germline, CDR1 is SEHNR and CDR2 FQNEAQ (reference sequence). There are 17 residues in the CDR3. In DNA, the CDR3 is TGTGCCGGCAGCTTAGAGCGACAGTTCTATAGCAATCAGCCCCAGCATTTT. Translation: CAGSLERQFYSNQPQHF.

This clonotype was picked up a small number of times. The chain has TRBV19 and TRBJ1-2; TRBD1 agrees at 12 bases. The V and J ends lost 4 bases and 4 bases, in that order; junction bases with no gene match: 13. This CDR3 spans 18 amino acids. The V gene's germline CDR1 is LNHDA and CDR2 SQIVND (reference sequence). CDR3 bases: TGTGCCAGTAGTAAAGTCCCGGGACAGGGGGCTGGAGGCTATGGCTACACCTTC. Translated, it gives CASSKVPGQGAGGYGYTF.

In DNA, the CDR3 is TGTGCCAGCAGGCGAGGCCACAGGGGGGGAACGCAGTTCTTC. Encoded protein: CASRRGHRGGTQFF. This chain links TRBV6-1 with TRBJ2-1; the D gene is possibly TRBD1 (8 bases). There are 14 residues in the CDR3. The germline CDR1 and CDR2 sequences are MNHNS and SASEGT. Trimming cost V 6 bases and J 12 bases, with 21 bases left between them.

Only a few counts were recorded for this clonotype. The chain carries TRBV6-1 and TRBJ1-1, with D possibly being TRBD1 (6 bases). This CDR3 comprises 15 residues. Trimming removed 2 bases at V and 5 bases at J, with 15 bases between. The germline CDR1 and CDR2 sequences are MNHNS and SASEGT. Here the CDR3 reads CASSEYKGRGTEAFF. The DNA for the CDR3 is TGTGCCAGCAGTGAATATAAAGGTAGGGGGACTGAAGCTTTCTTT.

This clonotype was counted many times. The genes are TRBV2 and TRBJ1-4; D not resolved. The length of the CDR3 is 14 residues. V was pared by 6 bases and J by 0 bases, with 8 bases between. Per germline, CDR1 SNHLY and CDR2 FYNNEI. The CDR3 bases are TGTGCCAGCAGAAAGACCGCAACTAATGAAAAACTGTTTTTT. It encodes CASRKTATNEKLFF. The full variable domain, its missing parts supplied by reference TRBV2 and TRBJ1-4, is EPEVTQTPSHQVTQMGQEVILRCVPISNHLYFYWYRQILGQKVEFLVSFYNNEISEKSEIFDDQFSVERPDGSNFTLKIRSTKLEDSAMYFCASRKTATNEKLFFGSGTQLSVL.

The chain links TRBV5-8 to TRBJ2-7; 9 bases line up with TRBD1. Trimming took 1 base from V and 5 from J; bases not matched to a gene: 7. This CDR3 is 15 amino acids long. CDR1 SGHTS and CDR2 YDEGEE come from the germline V gene. The CDR3 sequence: CASSLPRDRVNEQYF. The CDR3 nucleotides read TGTGCCAGCAGCTTGCCAAGGGACAGGGTTAACGAGCAGTACTTC.

The chain employs TRBV4-1 and TRBJ2-2; the match to TRBD2 covers 7 bases. This CDR3 is 17 amino acids long. Germline V lookup: CDR1 MGHRA, CDR2 YSYEKL. Trimming cost V 5 bases and J 1 base; bases outside gene matches: 10. The CDR3 sequence: CASSSLKAGWNTGELFF. CDR3 DNA sequence: TGCGCCAGCAGCTCTCTCAAAGCGGGATGGAACACCGGGGAGCTGTTTTTT.

This clonotype showed up many times. The V call is TRBV2, the J call TRBJ2-5; 8 nucleotides match TRBD2. Germline assignment: CDR1 SNHLY and CDR2 FYNNEI. V lost 6 bases and J lost 4; bases outside the gene matches: 7. The CDR3 covers 14 residues. CDR3 sequence reads: CASRWAGGAETQYF. The CDR3 DNA sequence: TGTGCCAGCAGGTGGGCGGGAGGAGCAGAGACCCAGTACTTC.

The rearrangement uses TRBV11-2 and TRBJ2-2; 16 bases agree with TRBD2. Trimming cost V 3 bases and J 4 bases; bases outside gene matches: 5. This CDR3 contains 18 residues. Germline V gene sequence: CDR1 SGHAT, CDR2 FQNNGV. The CDR3: CASSLGLAGGRSTGELFF. The CDR3 nucleotides are TGTGCCAGCAGCTTGGGACTAGCGGGAGGGCGTAGCACCGGGGAGCTGTTTTTT.

V usage is TRBV6-1 and J usage is TRBJ2-7; perhaps D is TRBD1 or TRBD2 (6 bases each). Trimming cost V 5 bases and J 6 bases, with 11 bases left between them. CDR1 is MNHNS, CDR2 SASEGT, per germline. The CDR3 consists of 12 residues. The CDR3 region is CASSNGGGEQYF. In DNA, the CDR3 is TGTGCCAGCAGTAATGGAGGGGGCGAGCAGTACTTC.

Points on this clonotype: A read error may be the cause here, since a much bigger clone is one base away. The chain has TRBV6-2 or TRBV6-3 and TRBJ2-7; 8 bases match TRBD1. The CDR3 contains 11 residues. In germline, CDR1 is MNHEY, CDR2 SVGEGT. J was trimmed by 6 bases and V by 5 bases; bases with no gene match: 0. The CDR3 coding sequence is TGTGCCAGCAGTGACAGGGGCGAGCAGTACTTC. Translated: CASSDRGEQYF.

This clonotype was recorded a few times. J is TRBJ2-7 and V is TRBV7-9; D is unclear. The CDR3 sequence is 12 residues long. The germline CDR1 and CDR2 sequences are SEHNR and FQNEAQ (reference sequence). Trimming pared 8 bases from V and 5 bases from J, leaving 13 bases between. CDR3 sequence reads: CASLTISNEQYF. The CDR3 region has the DNA TGTGCCAGCTTGACAATTAGCAACGAGCAGTACTTC. The variable domain in full, completed from reference TRBV7-9 and TRBJ2-7, reads DTGVSQNPRHKITKRGQNVTFRCDPISEHNRLYWYRQTLGQGPEFLTYFQNEAQLEKSRLLSDRFSAERPKGSFSTLEIQRTEQGDSAMYLCASLTISNEQYFGPGTRLTVT.

This clonotype was counted at least ten times. This chain connects TRBV28 to TRBJ1-5, with 8 bases matching TRBD1. CDR3 size: 15 residues. J was trimmed by 6 bases and V by 5 bases; bases with no gene match: 9. CDR1 and CDR2 (germline): MDHEN, SYDVKM. CDR3 residues: CASSPGTGISQPQHF. The DNA of the CDR3 is TGTGCCAGCAGTCCCGGGACAGGAATTAGTCAGCCCCAGCATTTT.

The rearrangement links TRBV14 to TRBJ2-2, with D perhaps matching TRBD1 (5 bases). V lost 2 bases and J 4 bases, leaving 11 bases between the germline ends. This CDR3 comprises 15 residues. CDR1 and CDR2 (germline): SGHDN, FVKESK. CDR3 in DNA: TGTGCCAGCAGCCAAAGGACACGGGCCACCGGGGAGCTGTTTTTT. Its protein is CASSQRTRATGELFF.

The CDR3 region has the DNA TGTGCCAGCAGTCCGCTGAGCGGGAGTTCCCCAGATACGCAGTATTTT. Protein product: CASSPLSGSSPDTQYF. This chain links TRBV12-3 or TRBV12-4 with TRBJ2-3; 8 bases align to TRBD2. J was trimmed by 4 bases and V by 5 bases; bases with no gene match: 11. The CDR3 totals 16 residues.

The table lists this clonotype with many counts. The chain combines TRBV12-3 or TRBV12-4 with TRBJ2-7, with D hard to call. The CDR3 is 11 amino acids. V lost 5 bases and J 7 bases, leaving 9 bases between the germline ends. DNA for the CDR3: TGTGCCAGCAGTCCGGCCCGGGAGCAGTACTTC. It yields the protein CASSPAREQYF.

The chain links TRBV30 to TRBJ2-2; the match to TRBD1 covers 9 bases. The CDR3 has 15 residues. V lost 2 bases and J lost 6; bases outside the gene matches: 7. Germline loops: CDR1 GTSNPN, CDR2 SVGIG (reference sequence). CDR3 coding DNA: TGTGCCTGGAGTACCGGGACAGGGAAGTCCGGGGAGCTGTTTTTT. Translation: CAWSTGTGKSGELFF. Full variable domain (remainder filled in from reference TRBV30 and TRBJ2-2): SQTIHQWPATLVQPVGSPLSLECTVEGTSNPNLYWYRQAAGRGLQLLFYSVGIGQISSEVPQNLSASRPQDRQFILSSKKLLLSDSGFYLCAWSTGTGKSGELFFGEGSRLTVL.

The V gene is TRBV28, the J gene TRBJ2-3; the match to TRBD1 covers 8 bases. The germline V gene encodes CDR1 MDHEN and CDR2 SYDVKM. This CDR3 is 15 amino acids long. After removal of 4 bases from V and 1 base from J, the junction contained 4 bases not matched to a gene. This CDR3 reads CASSSQGAGTDTQYF. The CDR3 DNA reads TGTGCCAGCAGTTCCCAGGGGGCCGGCACAGATACGCAGTATTTT. The full variable domain, completed using reference TRBV28 and TRBJ2-3, is DVKVTQSSRYLVKRTGEKVFLECVQDMDHENMFWYRQDPGLGLRLIYFSYDVKMKEKGDIPEGYSVSREKKERFSLILESASTNQTSMYLCASSSQGAGTDTQYFGPGTRLTVL.

This clonotype was recorded a few times. This chain connects TRBV29-1 to TRBJ2-2; 8 nucleotides line up with TRBD2. The V and J ends lost 2 bases and 7 bases, in that order; junction bases with no gene match: 9. The CDR3 contains 15 residues. Germline CDR1 and CDR2: SQVTM and ANQGSEA. CDR3 protein: CSVEPAGGIGGELFF. The CDR3 DNA is TGCAGCGTTGAACCGGCGGGAGGCATCGGCGGGGAGCTGTTTTTT.

This clonotype was seen at least ten times. This chain uses TRBV2 with TRBJ1-2; unclear D gene. The CDR3 runs 13 residues. Germline assignment: CDR1 SNHLY and CDR2 FYNNEI. V was pared by 2 bases and J by 8 bases, with 12 bases between. The CDR3 DNA reads TGTGCCAGCAGTGAAAATGTTGGTTCCGGCTACACCTTC. Translating it yields CASSENVGSGYTF.

This clonotype occurred many times. The CDR3 DNA sequence: TGTGCCAGCAGCGCCCCAGGGGCCACTGAAGCTTTCTTT. Translating it yields CASSAPGATEAFF. The V and J genes are TRBV7-2 and TRBJ1-1; perhaps TRBD1 as D (6 bases). The CDR3 extends over 13 amino acids. V lost 5 bases to trimming and J lost 4 bases, with 11 bases between them. Germline V lookup: CDR1 SGHTA, CDR2 FQGNSA.